This is a list of T cell receptor beta chains from one sample in a study of T cells after posttransplantation cyclophosphamide. Sequencing was performed with immunoSEQ multiplex PCR; in TCRdb, only in-frame clones are kept and a portion is missing. The sample shows about 7,200 clones, none of them appearing just once. Material: PBMCs, obtained after allogeneic stem cell transplant with posttransplant cyclophosphamide. Receptor source: a male patient aged 50 to 59 who received an allogeneic stem cell transplant from an unrelated donor, was CMV-positive, and had acute GVHD only. Part of the T cell pool may stem from the graft donor. Each CDR3 is given with its conserved first and last residue. The D gene is left open where the match is weak. Only part of the rows carry a size: once, few, many, or a class if the clone is expanded.

CDR3 protein: CASSLWDRGHLSF; CDR3 DNA: TGTGCCAGCAGTTTATGGGATCGGGGACACCTTTCCTTC; V gene: TRBV27; J gene: TRBJ2-7; D gene: -; clone size: many
CDR3 protein: CASSHGLAGTPYNEQFF; CDR3 DNA: TGTGCCAGTAGCCACGGACTAGCGGGGACGCCGTACAATGAGCAGTTCTTC; V gene: TRBV19; J gene: TRBJ2-1; D gene: TRBD2; clone size: many
CDR3 protein: CASSAPGLANGELFF; CDR3 DNA: TGTGCCAGCAGCGCCCCCGGACTAGCGAACGGGGAGCTGTTTTTT; V gene: TRBV25-1; J gene: TRBJ2-2; D gene: TRBD2; clone size: many
CDR3 protein: CASSSPTGGNTEAFF; CDR3 DNA: TGTGCCAGCAGTTCCCCTACAGGGGGGAACACTGAAGCTTTCTTT; V gene: TRBV28; J gene: TRBJ1-1; D gene: TRBD1; clone size: many
CDR3 protein: CAWAKAGELFF; CDR3 DNA: TGTGCCTGGGCGAAAGCCGGGGAGCTGTTTTTT; V gene: TRBV30; J gene: TRBJ2-2; D gene: -; clone size: many
CDR3 protein: CAWSVPGGRGRQPQHF; CDR3 DNA: TGTGCCTGGAGTGTACCTGGGGGCAGGGGAAGGCAGCCCCAGCATTTT; V gene: TRBV30; J gene: TRBJ1-5; D gene: -; clone size: medium-sized
CDR3 protein: CASSLGAGLNEQFF; CDR3 DNA: TGTGCCAGCAGCTTGGGAGCGGGCCTCAATGAGCAGTTCTTC; V gene: TRBV7-2; J gene: TRBJ2-1; D gene: -; clone size: many
CDR3 protein: CATGLAGRTDTQYF; CDR3 DNA: TGCGCCACGGGACTAGCGGGACGCACAGATACGCAGTATTTT; V gene: TRBV5-1; J gene: TRBJ2-3; D gene: TRBD2; clone size: many
CDR3 protein: CAHDSQLNTGELFF; CDR3 DNA: TGTGCCCACGATTCCCAACTAAACACCGGGGAGCTGTTTTTT; V gene: TRBV30; J gene: TRBJ2-2; D gene: -; clone size: many
CDR3 protein: CASSFGYPYEQYF; CDR3 DNA: TGTGCCAGCAGTTTCGGTTATCCTTACGAGCAGTACTTC; V gene: TRBV28; J gene: TRBJ2-7; D gene: -; clone size: -
CDR3 protein: CASSSPGGDFYEQYF; CDR3 DNA: TGTGCCAGCAGTTCCCCGGGAGGGGATTTCTACGAGCAGTACTTC; V gene: TRBV28; J gene: TRBJ2-7; D gene: TRBD2; clone size: many
CDR3 protein: CASSVEPGSNYGYTF; CDR3 DNA: TGTGCCAGCAGCGTAGAACCAGGGTCTAACTATGGCTACACCTTC; V gene: TRBV9; J gene: TRBJ1-2; D gene: -; clone size: -
CDR3 protein: CASSGTSGGKPYEQYF; CDR3 DNA: TGTGCCAGCAGTGGGACTAGCGGGGGAAAGCCCTACGAGCAGTACTTC; V gene: TRBV28; J gene: TRBJ2-7; D gene: TRBD2; clone size: -
CDR3 protein: CASSERGESTDTQYF; CDR3 DNA: TGTGCCAGCAGCGAGCGGGGGGAAAGCACAGATACGCAGTATTTT; V gene: TRBV27; J gene: TRBJ2-3; D gene: TRBD2; clone size: -
CDR3 protein: CASSEVGGATTTEAFF; CDR3 DNA: TGTGCCAGCAGTGAAGTAGGGGGGGCGACGACCACTGAAGCTTTCTTT; V gene: TRBV6-1; J gene: TRBJ1-1; D gene: -; clone size: many
CDR3 protein: CASHLGQGDYEQYF; CDR3 DNA: TGTGCCAGCCACTTGGGACAGGGTGACTACGAGCAGTACTTC; V gene: TRBV6-1; J gene: TRBJ2-7; D gene: TRBD1; clone size: many
CDR3 protein: CASSAGTGLTTGETQYF; CDR3 DNA: TGTGCCAGCAGCGCCGGGACAGGGCTTACTACTGGAGAGACCCAGTACTTC; V gene: TRBV5-8; J gene: TRBJ2-5; D gene: TRBD1; clone size: -
CDR3 protein: CSVKRGLADNEQFF; CDR3 DNA: TGCAGCGTTAAGAGGGGACTAGCGGACAATGAGCAGTTCTTC; V gene: TRBV29-1; J gene: TRBJ2-1; D gene: TRBD2; clone size: many
CDR3 protein: CASSSLWGGGYGYTF; CDR3 DNA: TGTGCCAGCAGCTCGTTATGGGGAGGAGGGTATGGCTACACCTTC; V gene: TRBV5-8; J gene: TRBJ1-2; D gene: -; clone size: many
CDR3 protein: CASPRAVTGELFF; CDR3 DNA: TGTGCCAGCCCCCGCGCGGTCACCGGGGAGCTGTTTTTT; V gene: TRBV7-9; J gene: TRBJ2-2; D gene: -; clone size: many